This T cell receptor beta chain is from a study of blood T cell repertoires in COVID-19. On the study more broadly: Acute-phase and convalescent COVID-19 samples originated in the United States, Italy and Spain.

Per the original methods: Quantification of nucleated cells was approximated via reference gene primer amplification. This table comes from immunoSEQ multiplex PCR, and its TCRdb copy is limited to in-frame clones, with some not included. For V, J and clone size, that table is used; D and trimming come from the DNA. The sample has about 240,000 clones; roughly 87% are singletons. CDR1 is SGHRS and CDR2 is YFSETQ in the germline V gene. The trim removed 5 bases at V and 2 bases at J, leaving 6 bases unmatched. This CDR3 is built from 15 residues. The receptor was isolated from a woman aged 25 to 39 with acute COVID-19. The V call is TRBV5-1, the J call TRBJ2-2, with 7 bases fitting TRBD2. The sample taken for sequencing was PBMCs or T cells enriched from blood (not recorded which). CDR3 in amino acids: CASRMAGDNTGELFF. For the CDR3, the DNA is TGCGCCAGCAGGATGGCGGGGGATAACACCGGGGAGCTGTTTTTT.